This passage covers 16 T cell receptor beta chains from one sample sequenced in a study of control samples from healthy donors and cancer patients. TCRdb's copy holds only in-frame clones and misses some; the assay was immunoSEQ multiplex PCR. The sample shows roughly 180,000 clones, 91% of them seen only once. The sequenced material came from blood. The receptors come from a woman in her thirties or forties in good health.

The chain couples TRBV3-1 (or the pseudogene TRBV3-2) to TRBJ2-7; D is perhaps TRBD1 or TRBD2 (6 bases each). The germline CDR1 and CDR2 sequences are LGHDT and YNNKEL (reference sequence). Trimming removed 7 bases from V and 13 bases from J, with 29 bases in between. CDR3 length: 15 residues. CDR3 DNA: TGTGCCAGCACCCCTTCCGGGGGACACACCTCGGATGCATACTTC. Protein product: CASTPSGGHTSDAYF.

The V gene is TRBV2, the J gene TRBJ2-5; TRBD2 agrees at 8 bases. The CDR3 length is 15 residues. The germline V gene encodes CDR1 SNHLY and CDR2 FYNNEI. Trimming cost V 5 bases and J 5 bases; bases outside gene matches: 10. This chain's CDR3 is CASSRSGGLSETQYF. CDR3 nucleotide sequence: TGTGCCAGCAGTAGGAGCGGGGGCCTGTCGGAGACCCAGTACTTC.

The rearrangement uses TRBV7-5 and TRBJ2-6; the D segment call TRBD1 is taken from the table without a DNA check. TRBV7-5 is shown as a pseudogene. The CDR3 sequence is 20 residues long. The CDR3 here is CARSSTRDVGAPGGANVLTF. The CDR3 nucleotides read TGTGCCAGAAGCTCCACTAGGGACGTGGGGGCCCCTGGTGGGGCCAACGTCCTGACTTTC.

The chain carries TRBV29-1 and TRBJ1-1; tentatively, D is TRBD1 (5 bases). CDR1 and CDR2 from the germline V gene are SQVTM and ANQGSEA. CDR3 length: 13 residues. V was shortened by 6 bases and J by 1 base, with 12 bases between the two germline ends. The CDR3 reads CSVSGGANTEAFF. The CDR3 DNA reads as TGCAGCGTGTCAGGAGGGGCGAACACTGAAGCTTTCTTT.

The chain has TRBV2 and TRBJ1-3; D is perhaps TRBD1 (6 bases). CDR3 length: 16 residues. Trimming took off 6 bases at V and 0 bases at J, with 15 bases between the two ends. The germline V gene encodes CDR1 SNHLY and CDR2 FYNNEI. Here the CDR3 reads CASRLHGQSSGNTIYF. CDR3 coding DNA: TGTGCCAGCAGACTACACGGACAGAGCTCTGGAAACACCATATATTTT.

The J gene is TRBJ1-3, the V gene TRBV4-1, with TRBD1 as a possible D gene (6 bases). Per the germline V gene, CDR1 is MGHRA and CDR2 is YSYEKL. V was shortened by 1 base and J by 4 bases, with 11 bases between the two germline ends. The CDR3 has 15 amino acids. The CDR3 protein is CASSQVWDTGNTIYF. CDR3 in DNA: TGCGCCAGCAGCCAAGTCTGGGACACGGGAAACACCATATATTTT.

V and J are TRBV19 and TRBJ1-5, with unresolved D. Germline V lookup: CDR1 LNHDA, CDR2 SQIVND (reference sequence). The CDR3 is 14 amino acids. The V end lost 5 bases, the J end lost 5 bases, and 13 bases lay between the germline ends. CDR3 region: CASSGDSGYQPQHF. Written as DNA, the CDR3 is TGTGCCAGTAGTGGGGATTCAGGCTATCAGCCCCAGCATTTT. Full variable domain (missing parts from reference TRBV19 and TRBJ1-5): DGGITQSPKYLFRKEGQNVTLSCEQNLNHDAMYWYRQDPGQGLRLIYYSQIVNDFQKGDIAEGYSVSREKKESFPLTVTSAQKNPTAFYLCASSGDSGYQPQHFGDGTRLSIL.

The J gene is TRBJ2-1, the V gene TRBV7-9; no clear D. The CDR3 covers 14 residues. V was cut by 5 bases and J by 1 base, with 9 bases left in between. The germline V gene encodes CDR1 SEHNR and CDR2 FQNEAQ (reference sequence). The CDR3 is CASSLEMSYNEQFF. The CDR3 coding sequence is TGTGCCAGCAGCCTTGAGATGTCCTACAATGAGCAGTTCTTC. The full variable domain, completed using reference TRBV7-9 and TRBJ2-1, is DTGVSQNPRHKITKRGQNVTFRCDPISEHNRLYWYRQTLGQGPEFLTYFQNEAQLEKSRLLSDRFSAERPKGSFSTLEIQRTEQGDSAMYLCASSLEMSYNEQFFGPGTRLTVL.

CDR3 sequence: CASSILPGNQPQHF. CDR3 bases: TGTGCCAGTAGTATTTTACCTGGCAATCAGCCCCAGCATTTT. This chain links TRBV19 with TRBJ1-5; D not resolved. Trimming stripped 3 bases from V and 2 bases from J, with 8 bases between. The CDR3 has 14 amino acids. Germline V CDR1 and CDR2: LNHDA, SQIVND (reference sequence). Variable domain in full (rest from reference TRBV19 and TRBJ1-5): DGGITQSPKYLFRKEGQNVTLSCEQNLNHDAMYWYRQDPGQGLRLIYYSQIVNDFQKGDIAEGYSVSREKKESFPLTVTSAQKNPTAFYLCASSILPGNQPQHFGDGTRLSIL.

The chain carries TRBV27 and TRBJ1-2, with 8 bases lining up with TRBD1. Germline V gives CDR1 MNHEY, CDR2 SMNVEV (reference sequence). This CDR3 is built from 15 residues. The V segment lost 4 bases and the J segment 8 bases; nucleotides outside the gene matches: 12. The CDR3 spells CASSSPGQVRSGYTF. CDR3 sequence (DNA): TGTGCCAGCAGTTCCCCGGGACAGGTGAGGAGCGGCTACACCTTC.

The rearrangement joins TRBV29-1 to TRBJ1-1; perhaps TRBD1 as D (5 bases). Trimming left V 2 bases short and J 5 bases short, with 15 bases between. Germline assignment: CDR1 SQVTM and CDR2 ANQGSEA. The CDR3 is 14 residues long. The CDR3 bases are TGCAGCGTTGAATGGGACCGAGAGAGGACTGAAGCTTTCTTT. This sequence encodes CSVEWDRERTEAFF.

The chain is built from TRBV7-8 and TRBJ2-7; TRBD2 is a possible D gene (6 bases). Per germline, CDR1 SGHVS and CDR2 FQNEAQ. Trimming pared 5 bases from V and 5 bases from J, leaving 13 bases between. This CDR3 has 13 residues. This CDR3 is CASSPGVTDEQYF. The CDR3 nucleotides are TGTGCCAGCAGCCCGGGGGTGACGGACGAGCAGTACTTC.

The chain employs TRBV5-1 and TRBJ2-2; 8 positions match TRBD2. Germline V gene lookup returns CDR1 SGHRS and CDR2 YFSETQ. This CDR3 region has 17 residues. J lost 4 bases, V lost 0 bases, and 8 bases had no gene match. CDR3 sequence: CASSLGPSGGGTGELFF. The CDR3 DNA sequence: TGCGCCAGCAGCTTGGGGCCCTCGGGGGGGGGCACCGGGGAGCTGTTTTTT.

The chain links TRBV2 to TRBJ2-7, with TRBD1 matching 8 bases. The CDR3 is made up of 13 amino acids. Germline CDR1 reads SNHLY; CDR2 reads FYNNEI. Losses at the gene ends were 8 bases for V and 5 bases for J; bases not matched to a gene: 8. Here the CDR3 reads CASGVDRVHEQYF. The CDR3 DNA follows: TGTGCCAGCGGAGTGGACAGGGTCCACGAGCAGTACTTC.

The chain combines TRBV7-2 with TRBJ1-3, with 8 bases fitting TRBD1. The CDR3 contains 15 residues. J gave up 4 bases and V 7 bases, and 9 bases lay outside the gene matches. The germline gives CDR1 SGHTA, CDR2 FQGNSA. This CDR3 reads CASKIQGARGNTIYF. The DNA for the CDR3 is TGTGCCAGCAAGATCCAGGGGGCGCGAGGAAACACCATATATTTT.

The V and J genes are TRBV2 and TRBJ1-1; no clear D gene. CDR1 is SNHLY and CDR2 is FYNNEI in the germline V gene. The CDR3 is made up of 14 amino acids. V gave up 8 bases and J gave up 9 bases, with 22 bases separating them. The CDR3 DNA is TGTGCCAGCCTCGAGGAGGCTGGGTCTCAGAAAGCTTTCTTT. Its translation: CASLEEAGSQKAFF.